The 18 T cell receptor beta chains given below trace back to one sample, sequenced in a study of lymphopenia after photon versus proton radiotherapy. Clones were sequenced by immunoSEQ multiplex PCR, and TCRdb holds only the in-frame ones, with some missing. The data contain about 40,000 clones, around 83% of them seen just once; the ten biggest clones take up approximately 10%. Here the sequenced sample was peripheral blood, taken from a patient treated with proton-based radiotherapy. These receptors came from a woman aged 70 to 79 with pancreatic cancer. Some clones in this sample may be carry-over from other donors' samples.

The rearrangement joins TRBV19 to TRBJ2-7; D possibly uses TRBD1 or TRBD2 (5 bases each). Germline V gene lookup returns CDR1 LNHDA and CDR2 SQIVND (reference sequence). This CDR3 spans 15 amino acids. Trimming removed 3 bases at V and 7 bases at J, with 19 bases between. CDR3 sequence: CASSMDGGSFKEQYF. CDR3 in DNA: TGTGCCAGTAGTATGGATGGGGGATCCTTTAAAGAGCAGTACTTC.

The V call is TRBV19, the J call TRBJ2-3; D may be TRBD1 (5 bases). CDR3 length: 15 residues. Per germline, CDR1 LNHDA and CDR2 SQIVND (reference sequence). V lost 5 bases to trimming and J lost 0 bases, with 12 bases between them. The CDR3 DNA sequence: TGTGCCAGTAGTTCACCGACAGCTAGCACAGATACGCAGTATTTT. Protein: CASSSPTASTDTQYF.

CDR3 nucleotides: TGTGCCAGTAGCGGGACTAGCCCCTTTTTCAATGAGCAGTTCTTC. Its protein product is CASSGTSPFFNEQFF. The chain uses TRBV19 and TRBJ2-1; the match to TRBD2 covers 9 bases. The junction had 9 bases not matched to a gene; V was cut back by 6 bases and J by 6 bases. This CDR3 region has 15 residues. Germline loops: CDR1 LNHDA, CDR2 SQIVND (reference sequence).

The chain has TRBV7-9 and TRBJ2-7, with TRBD2 matching over 8 bases. Germline assignment: CDR1 SEHNR and CDR2 FQNEAQ (reference sequence). CDR3 length equals 12 residues. Trimming removed 1 base from V and 7 bases from J; junction bases left unmatched: 0. The CDR3 loop is CASSLGGGEQYF. The CDR3 DNA reads as TGTGCCAGCAGCTTAGGCGGGGGGGAGCAGTACTTC.

The chain recombines TRBV18 with TRBJ1-3; 8 bases are shared with TRBD1. With V trimmed by 1 base and J by 1 base, 0 bases remained unmatched. The germline CDR1 and CDR2 sequences are KGHSH and LQKENI. This CDR3 is 15 amino acids long. The CDR3 nucleotides read TGTGCCAGCTCACCACGACAGGGGTCTGGAAACACCATATATTTT. Its protein product is CASSPRQGSGNTIYF.

The rearrangement joins TRBV6-7 to TRBJ2-7, with 10 bases matching TRBD2. TRBV6-7 is an ORF; its function is uncertain. This CDR3 spans 15 amino acids. Unmatched junction bases numbered 8, after V lost 6 bases and J lost 3 bases. The CDR3 DNA reads as TGTGCCAGCAGCACCACTAGCGGGGTATGCTACGAGCAGTACTTC. Protein sequence: CASSTTSGVCYEQYF.

The chain is built from TRBV7-2 and TRBJ2-1, with 7 bases matching TRBD2. Per germline, CDR1 SGHTA and CDR2 FQGNSA. The CDR3 loop spans 15 amino acids. V lost 2 bases and J lost 4; bases outside the gene matches: 5. CDR3 nucleotide sequence: TGTGCCAGCAGCTTATGGCTAGCGGAGTACAATGAGCAGTTCTTC. It encodes CASSLWLAEYNEQFF. The full variable domain, completed using reference TRBV7-2 and TRBJ2-1, is GAGVSQSPSNKVTEKGKDVELRCDPISGHTALYWYRQSLGQGLEFLIYFQGNSAPDKSGLPSDRFSAERTGGSVSTLTIQRTQQEDSAVYLCASSLWLAEYNEQFFGPGTRLTVL.

V usage is TRBV7-2 and J usage is TRBJ2-1; D unclear. CDR1 and CDR2 from the germline V gene are SGHTA and FQGNSA. Trimming stripped 2 bases from V and 3 bases from J, with 11 bases between. The CDR3 is made up of 15 amino acids. CDR3 region: CASSLMGENYNEQFF. For the CDR3, the DNA is TGTGCCAGCAGCTTAATGGGCGAGAACTACAATGAGCAGTTCTTC.

CDR3 sequence reads: CASREGQVNTEAFF. Written as DNA, the CDR3 is TGTGCCAGTAGGGAGGGACAGGTGAACACTGAAGCTTTCTTT. The chain carries TRBV19 and TRBJ1-1, with 8 bases matching TRBD1. Losses at the gene ends were 6 bases for V and 0 bases for J; bases not matched to a gene: 3. This CDR3 has 14 residues. Germline-derived CDR1 and CDR2 are LNHDA and SQIVND (reference sequence).

The chain employs TRBV5-1 and TRBJ2-2; 8 nucleotides match TRBD2. Unmatched junction bases numbered 7, after V lost 7 bases and J lost 2 bases. The CDR3 has 15 residues. Germline V CDR1 and CDR2: SGHRS, YFSETQ. The CDR3 reads CASGPAGGNTGELFF. As DNA, the CDR3 is TGCGCCAGCGGTCCGGCGGGAGGTAACACCGGGGAGCTGTTTTTT.

V and J are TRBV13 and TRBJ2-1; D tentatively fits TRBD1 or TRBD2 (7 bases each). CDR1 and CDR2 from the germline V gene are PRHDT and FYEKMQ (reference sequence). This CDR3 is built from 15 residues. The ends were cut back, 5 bases at V and 1 base at J, with 12 bases in the middle. CDR3 sequence reads: CASSGEGQSYNEQFF. The CDR3 DNA sequence: TGTGCCAGCAGCGGGGAGGGACAGTCCTACAATGAGCAGTTCTTC.

The chain combines TRBV7-9 with TRBJ1-1, with a possible D match to TRBD1 (5 bases). CDR1 SEHNR and CDR2 FQNEAQ come from the germline V gene (reference sequence). With 7 bases removed from V and 3 bases from J, the gap between germline ends came to 15 bases. This CDR3 is built from 14 residues. The CDR3 sequence is CASTLRGGDTEAFF. In nucleotides, the CDR3 is TGTGCCAGCACCCTGCGGGGGGGAGACACTGAAGCTTTCTTT.

J is TRBJ1-1 and V is TRBV19; D not resolved. Trimming removed 7 bases from V and 2 bases from J, with 11 bases in between. This CDR3 is built from 13 residues. The germline CDR1 and CDR2 sequences are LNHDA and SQIVND (reference sequence). As DNA, the CDR3 is TGTGCCAGTAAAGCGGAGTATAACACTGAAGCTTTCTTT. Translation gives CASKAEYNTEAFF.

This clone was detected only a few times. The chain employs TRBV5-1 and TRBJ2-3, with TRBD2 matching 9 bases. With V trimmed by 7 bases and J by 4 bases, 13 bases remained unmatched. From germline, CDR1 is SGHRS and CDR2 YFSETQ. The CDR3 totals 16 residues. CDR3 protein: CASRSSGSLVPDTQYF. The CDR3 DNA sequence: TGCGCCAGCCGAAGTAGCGGGAGTCTAGTACCAGATACGCAGTATTTT.

The CDR3 DNA reads TGTGCCAGTAGTATTCAGGCGGGAACCTACAATGAGCAGTTCTTC. Translating it yields CASSIQAGTYNEQFF. V gene TRBV19 combines with J gene TRBJ2-1; D may be TRBD2 (6 bases). The CDR3 runs to 15 residues. V lost 3 bases, J lost 2 bases, and 11 bases lay in between. Germline lookup yields CDR1 LNHDA and CDR2 SQIVND (reference sequence). Full variable domain (rest looked up from reference TRBV19 and TRBJ2-1): DGGITQSPKYLFRKEGQNVTLSCEQNLNHDAMYWYRQDPGQGLRLIYYSQIVNDFQKGDIAEGYSVSREKKESFPLTVTSAQKNPTAFYLCASSIQAGTYNEQFFGPGTRLTVL.

This clone has only a few counts. The chain is built from TRBV18 and TRBJ2-7; 7 nucleotides align to TRBD2. The CDR3 totals 16 residues. The V and J ends lost 2 bases and 1 base, in that order; junction bases with no gene match: 8. The germline V gene has CDR1 KGHSH and CDR2 LQKENI. The CDR3 here is CASSPSPGLQSYEQYF. DNA of the CDR3: TGTGCCAGCTCACCAAGCCCGGGACTACAATCCTACGAGCAGTACTTC.

This clone showed up just once. Here the CDR3 reads CASSPTGARGNQPQHF. The CDR3 DNA is TGCGCCAGCAGTCCCACGGGGGCTAGGGGCAATCAGCCCCAGCATTTT. The rearrangement joins TRBV10-2 to TRBJ1-5; tentatively, D is TRBD1 (6 bases). The germline V and J ends were trimmed by 5 bases and 2 bases, with 16 bases remaining between them. The CDR3 loop spans 16 amino acids. Germline V lookup: CDR1 WSHSY, CDR2 SAAADI.

This chain joins TRBV6-6 and TRBJ2-1; D is uncertain. Trimming stripped 6 bases from V and 6 bases from J, with 6 bases between. The CDR3 has 11 residues. In germline, CDR1 is MNHNY, CDR2 SVGAGI (reference sequence). The CDR3 reads CASRGFNEQFF. CDR3 DNA: TGTGCCAGCAGAGGGTTCAATGAGCAGTTCTTC.